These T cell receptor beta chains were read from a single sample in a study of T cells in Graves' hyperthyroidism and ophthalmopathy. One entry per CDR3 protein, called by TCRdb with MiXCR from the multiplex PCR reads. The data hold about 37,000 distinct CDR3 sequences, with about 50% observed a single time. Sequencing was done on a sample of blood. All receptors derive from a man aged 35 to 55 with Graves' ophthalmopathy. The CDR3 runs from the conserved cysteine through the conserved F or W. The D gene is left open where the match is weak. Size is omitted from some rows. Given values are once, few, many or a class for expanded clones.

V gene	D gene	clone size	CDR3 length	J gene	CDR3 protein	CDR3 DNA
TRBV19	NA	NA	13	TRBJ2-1	CASSSWANNEQFF	TGTGCCAGTAGTTCGTGGGCGAACAATGAGCAGTTCTTC
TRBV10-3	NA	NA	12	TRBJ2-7	CAISADLSEQYF	TGTGCCATCAGTGCTGACCTTAGCGAGCAGTACTTC
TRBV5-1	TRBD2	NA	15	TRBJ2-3	CASSWGGMSTDTQYF	TGCGCCAGCAGCTGGGGGGGGATGAGCACAGATACGCAGTATTTT
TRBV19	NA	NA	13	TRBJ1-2	CASTPGLARNYTF	TGTGCCAGTACCCCCGGACTAGCGAGAAACTACACCTTC
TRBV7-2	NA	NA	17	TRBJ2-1	CASTNPTGDFKHSEQFF	TGTGCCAGCACCAATCCTACAGGCGACTTTAAACACAGTGAGCAGTTCTTC
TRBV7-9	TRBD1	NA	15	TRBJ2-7	CASSLPGTGKYEQYF	TGTGCCAGCAGCTTACCCGGGACAGGGAAATACGAGCAGTACTTC
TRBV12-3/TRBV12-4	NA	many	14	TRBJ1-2	CASSSRGDGYGYTF	TGTGCCAGCAGCTCTAGGGGGGATGGCTATGGCTACACCTTC
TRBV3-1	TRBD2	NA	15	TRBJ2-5	CASSSGGRVRETQYF	TGTGCCAGCAGCTCTGGCGGGAGGGTTCGAGAGACTCAGTACTTC
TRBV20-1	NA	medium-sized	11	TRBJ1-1	CSARGGTEAFF	TGCAGTGCTAGGGGGGGCACTGAAGCTTTCTTT
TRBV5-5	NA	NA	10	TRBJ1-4	CASSLAGILF	TGTGCCAGCAGCTTGGCGGGGATACTCTTT